The present T cell receptor beta chain was sequenced within a study of T cell changes during pregnancy in multiple sclerosis. The data were produced by immunoSEQ multiplex PCR, yet TCRdb's version contains in-frame clones alone and is incomplete. This table has 30,000 to 40,000 clones, almost 90% appearing once. V lost 5 bases and J 5 bases, leaving 15 bases between the germline ends. The CDR3 consists of 14 residues. CDR1 is WNHNN, CDR2 SYGVQD, per germline (reference sequence). A few counts support this clone. The V gene is TRBV10-1, the J gene TRBJ1-1, with D perhaps TRBD1 (6 bases). The origin of this receptor is a female donor with multiple sclerosis, enrolled in a pregnancy study. The specimen was CD4+ T cells from peripheral blood mononuclear cells, collected in the second trimester of pregnancy. The CDR3 loop reads CASSSGGRGTEAFF. The CDR3, as DNA: TGCGCCAGCAGTAGTGGTGGGAGGGGGACTGAAGCTTTCTTT.